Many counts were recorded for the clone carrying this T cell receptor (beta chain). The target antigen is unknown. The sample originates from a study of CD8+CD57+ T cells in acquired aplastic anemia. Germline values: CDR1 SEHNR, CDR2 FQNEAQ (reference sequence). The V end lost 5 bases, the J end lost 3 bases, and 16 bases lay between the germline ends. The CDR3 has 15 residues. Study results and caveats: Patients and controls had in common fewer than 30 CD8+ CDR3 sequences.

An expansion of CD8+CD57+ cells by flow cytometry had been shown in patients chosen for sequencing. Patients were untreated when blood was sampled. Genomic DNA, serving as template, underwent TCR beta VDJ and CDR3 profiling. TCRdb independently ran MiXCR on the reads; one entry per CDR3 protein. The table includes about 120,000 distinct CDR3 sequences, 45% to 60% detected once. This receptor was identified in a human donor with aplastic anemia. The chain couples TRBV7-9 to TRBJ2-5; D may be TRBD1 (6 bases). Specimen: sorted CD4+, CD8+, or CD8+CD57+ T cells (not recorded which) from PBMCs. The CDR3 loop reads CASSPKITGKETQYF. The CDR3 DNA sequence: TGTGCCAGCAGCCCAAAAATAACAGGGAAAGAGACCCAGTACTTC.